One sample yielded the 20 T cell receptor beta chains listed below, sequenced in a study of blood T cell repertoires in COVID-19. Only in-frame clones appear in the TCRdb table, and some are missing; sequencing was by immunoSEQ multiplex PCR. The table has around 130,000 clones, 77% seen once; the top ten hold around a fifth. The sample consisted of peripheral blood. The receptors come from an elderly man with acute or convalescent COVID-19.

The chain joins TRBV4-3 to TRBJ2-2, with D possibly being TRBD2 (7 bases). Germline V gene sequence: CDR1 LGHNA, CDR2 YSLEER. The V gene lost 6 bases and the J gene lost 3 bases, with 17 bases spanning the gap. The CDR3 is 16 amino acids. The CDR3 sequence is CASRLRGAGDTGELFF. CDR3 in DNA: TGCGCCAGCAGACTCCGGGGGGCGGGGGACACCGGGGAGCTGTTTTTT.

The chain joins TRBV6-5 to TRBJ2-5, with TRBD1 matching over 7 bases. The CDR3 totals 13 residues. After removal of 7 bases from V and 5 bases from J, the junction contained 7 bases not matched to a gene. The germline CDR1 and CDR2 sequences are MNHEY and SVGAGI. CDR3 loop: CASILDRAETQYF. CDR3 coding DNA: TGTGCCAGCATCTTAGACAGGGCTGAGACCCAGTACTTC.

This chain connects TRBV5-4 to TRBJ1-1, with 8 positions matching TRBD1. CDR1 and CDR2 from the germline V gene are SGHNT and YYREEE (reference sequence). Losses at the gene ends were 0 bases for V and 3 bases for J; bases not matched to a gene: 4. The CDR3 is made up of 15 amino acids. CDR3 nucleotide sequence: TGTGCCAGCAGCTTGGCCACAGGGGGGGACACTGAAGCTTTCTTT. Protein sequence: CASSLATGGDTEAFF.

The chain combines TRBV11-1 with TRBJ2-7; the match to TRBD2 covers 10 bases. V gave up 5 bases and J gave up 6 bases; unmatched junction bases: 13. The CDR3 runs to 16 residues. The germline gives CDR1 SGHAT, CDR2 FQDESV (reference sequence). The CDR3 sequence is CASSQSLLAGLREQYF. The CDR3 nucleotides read TGTGCCAGCAGCCAATCACTACTAGCGGGGCTCCGCGAGCAGTACTTC.

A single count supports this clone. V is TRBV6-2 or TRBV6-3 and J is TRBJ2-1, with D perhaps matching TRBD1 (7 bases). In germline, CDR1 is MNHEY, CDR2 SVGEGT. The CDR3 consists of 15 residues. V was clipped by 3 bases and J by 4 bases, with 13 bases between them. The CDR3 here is CASSYYAGQYNEQFF. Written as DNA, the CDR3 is TGTGCCAGCAGTTATTACGCGGGACAGTACAATGAGCAGTTCTTC.

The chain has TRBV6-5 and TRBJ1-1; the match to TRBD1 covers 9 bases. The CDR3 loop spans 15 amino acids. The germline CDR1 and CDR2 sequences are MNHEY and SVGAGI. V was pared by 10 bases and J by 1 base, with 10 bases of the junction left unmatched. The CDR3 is CATRPEDRGNTEAFF. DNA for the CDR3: TGTGCCACCCGCCCCGAGGACAGGGGGAACACTGAAGCTTTCTTT.

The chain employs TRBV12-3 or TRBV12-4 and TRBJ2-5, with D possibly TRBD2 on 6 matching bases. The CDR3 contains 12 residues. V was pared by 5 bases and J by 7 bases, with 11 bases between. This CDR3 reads CASSTLGGTQYF. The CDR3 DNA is TGTGCCAGCAGTACGCTGGGGGGGACCCAGTACTTC.

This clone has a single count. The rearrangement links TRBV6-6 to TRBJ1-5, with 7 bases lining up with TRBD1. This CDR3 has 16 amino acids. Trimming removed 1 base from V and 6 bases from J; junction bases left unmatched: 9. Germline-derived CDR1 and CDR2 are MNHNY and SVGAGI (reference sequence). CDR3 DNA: TGTGCCAGCAGTTACTTTACACAGGGGAGTAGTCAGCCCCAGCATTTT. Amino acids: CASSYFTQGSSQPQHF.

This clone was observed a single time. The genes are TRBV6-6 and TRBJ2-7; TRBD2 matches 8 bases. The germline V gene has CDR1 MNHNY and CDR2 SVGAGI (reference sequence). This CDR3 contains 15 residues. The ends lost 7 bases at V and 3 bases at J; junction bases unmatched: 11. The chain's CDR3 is CASTPGGAIHYEQYF. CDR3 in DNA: TGTGCCAGCACTCCCGGGGGGGCGATACACTACGAGCAGTACTTC.

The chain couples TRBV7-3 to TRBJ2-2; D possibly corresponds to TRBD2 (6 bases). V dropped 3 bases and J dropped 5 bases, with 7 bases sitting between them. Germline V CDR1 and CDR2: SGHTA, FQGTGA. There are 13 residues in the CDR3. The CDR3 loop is CASSFGTTGELFF. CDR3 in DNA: TGTGCCAGCAGCTTTGGGACTACCGGGGAGCTGTTTTTT.

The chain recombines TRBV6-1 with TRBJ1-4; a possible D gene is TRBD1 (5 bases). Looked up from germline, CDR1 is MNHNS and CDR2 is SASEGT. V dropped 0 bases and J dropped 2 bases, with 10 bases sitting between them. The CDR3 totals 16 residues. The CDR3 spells CASSEAVGGTNEKLFF. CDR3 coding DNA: TGTGCCAGCAGTGAAGCGGTGGGGGGGACTAATGAAAAACTGTTTTTT.

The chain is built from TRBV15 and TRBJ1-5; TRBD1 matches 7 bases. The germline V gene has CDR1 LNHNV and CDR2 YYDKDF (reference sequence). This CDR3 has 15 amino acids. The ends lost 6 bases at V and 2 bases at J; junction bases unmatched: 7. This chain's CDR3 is CATSRKGAGNQPQHF. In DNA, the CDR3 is TGTGCCACCAGTCGGAAGGGGGCAGGCAATCAGCCCCAGCATTTT.

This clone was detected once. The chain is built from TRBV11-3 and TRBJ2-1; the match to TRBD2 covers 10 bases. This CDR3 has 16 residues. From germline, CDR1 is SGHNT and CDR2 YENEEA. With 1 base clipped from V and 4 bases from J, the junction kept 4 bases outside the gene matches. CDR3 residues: CASSLGTSGTYNEQFF. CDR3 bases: TGTGCCAGCAGCTTAGGTACTAGCGGGACATACAATGAGCAGTTCTTC.

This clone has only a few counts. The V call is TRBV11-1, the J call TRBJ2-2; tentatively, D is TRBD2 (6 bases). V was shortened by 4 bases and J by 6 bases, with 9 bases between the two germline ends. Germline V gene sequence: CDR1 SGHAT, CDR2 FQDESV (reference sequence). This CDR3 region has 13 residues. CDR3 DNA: TGTGCCAGCAGCTACGGGACTTCCGGGGAGCTGTTTTTT. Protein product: CASSYGTSGELFF. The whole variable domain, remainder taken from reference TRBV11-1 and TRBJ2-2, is EAEVAQSPRYKITEKSQAVAFWCDPISGHATLYWYRQILGQGPELLVQFQDESVVDDSQLPKDRFSAERLKGVDSTLKIQPAELGDSAMYLCASSYGTSGELFFGEGSRLTVL.

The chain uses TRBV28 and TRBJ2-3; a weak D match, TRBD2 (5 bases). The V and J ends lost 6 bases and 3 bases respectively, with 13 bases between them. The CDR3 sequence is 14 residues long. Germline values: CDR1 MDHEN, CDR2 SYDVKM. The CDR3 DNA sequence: TGTGCCAGCAGCCCCGGAGGAGGAACAGATACGCAGTATTTT. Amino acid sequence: CASSPGGGTDTQYF.

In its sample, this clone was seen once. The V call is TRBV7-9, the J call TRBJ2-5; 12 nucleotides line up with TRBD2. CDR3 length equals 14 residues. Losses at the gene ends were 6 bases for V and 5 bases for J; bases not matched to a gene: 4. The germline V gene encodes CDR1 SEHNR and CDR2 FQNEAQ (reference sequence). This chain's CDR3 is CASSPSGGVETQYF. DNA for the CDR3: TGTGCCAGCAGTCCTAGCGGGGGGGTTGAGACCCAGTACTTC.

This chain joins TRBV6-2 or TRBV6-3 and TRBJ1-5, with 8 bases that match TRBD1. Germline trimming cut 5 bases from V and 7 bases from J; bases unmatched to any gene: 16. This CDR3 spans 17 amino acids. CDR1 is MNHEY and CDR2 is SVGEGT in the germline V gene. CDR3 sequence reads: CASSITPGQGGRQPQHF. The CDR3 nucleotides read TGTGCCAGCAGTATCACCCCCGGACAGGGAGGGCGGCAGCCCCAGCATTTT.

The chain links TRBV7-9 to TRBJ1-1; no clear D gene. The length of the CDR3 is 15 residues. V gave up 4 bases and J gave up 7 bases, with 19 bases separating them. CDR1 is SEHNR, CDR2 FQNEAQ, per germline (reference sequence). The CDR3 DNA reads TGTGCCAGCAGCTCCCCCGAGGAGATAGAGAATGAAGCTTTCTTT. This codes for CASSSPEEIENEAFF.

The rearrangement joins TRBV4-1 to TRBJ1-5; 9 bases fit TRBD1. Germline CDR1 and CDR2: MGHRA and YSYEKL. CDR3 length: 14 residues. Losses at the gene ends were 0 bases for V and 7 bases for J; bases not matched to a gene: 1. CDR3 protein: CASSQDDRGQPQHF. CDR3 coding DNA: TGCGCCAGCAGCCAAGATGACAGGGGGCAGCCCCAGCATTTT.

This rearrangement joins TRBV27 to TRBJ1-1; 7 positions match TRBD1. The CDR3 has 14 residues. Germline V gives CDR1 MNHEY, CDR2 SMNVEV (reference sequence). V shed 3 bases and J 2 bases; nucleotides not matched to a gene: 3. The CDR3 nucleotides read TGTGCCAGCAGTTTCGGACAGGCCAACACTGAAGCTTTCTTT. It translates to CASSFGQANTEAFF.